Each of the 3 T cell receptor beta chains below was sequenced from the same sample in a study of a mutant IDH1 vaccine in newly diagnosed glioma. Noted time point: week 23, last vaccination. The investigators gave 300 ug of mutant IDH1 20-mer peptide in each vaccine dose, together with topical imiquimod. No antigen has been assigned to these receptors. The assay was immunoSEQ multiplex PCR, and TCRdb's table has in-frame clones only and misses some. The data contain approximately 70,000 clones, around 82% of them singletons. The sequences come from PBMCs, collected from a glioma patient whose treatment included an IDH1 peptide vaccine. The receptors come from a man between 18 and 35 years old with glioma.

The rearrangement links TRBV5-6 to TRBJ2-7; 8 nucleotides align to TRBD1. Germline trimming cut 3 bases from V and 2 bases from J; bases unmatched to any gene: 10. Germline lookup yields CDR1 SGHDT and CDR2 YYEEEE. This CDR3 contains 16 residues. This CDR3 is CASSSGTGLPPYEQYF. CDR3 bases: TGTGCCAGCAGCTCCGGGACAGGTTTGCCGCCCTACGAGCAGTACTTC. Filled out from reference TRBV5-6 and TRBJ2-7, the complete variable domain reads DAGVTQSPTHLIKTRGQQVTLRCSPKSGHDTVSWYQQALGQGPQFIFQYYEEEERQRGNFPDRFSGHQFPNYSSELNVNALLLGDSALYLCASSSGTGLPPYEQYFGPGTRLTVT.

CDR3 DNA sequence: TGCGCCAGCAGCCAAGTAGTGAAATCCTACAATGAGCAGTTCTTC. It encodes CASSQVVKSYNEQFF. The chain uses TRBV4-3 and TRBJ2-1; no firm D call. V was shortened by 1 base and J by 1 base, with 8 bases between the two germline ends. The CDR3 is made up of 15 amino acids. In germline, CDR1 is LGHNA, CDR2 YSLEER.

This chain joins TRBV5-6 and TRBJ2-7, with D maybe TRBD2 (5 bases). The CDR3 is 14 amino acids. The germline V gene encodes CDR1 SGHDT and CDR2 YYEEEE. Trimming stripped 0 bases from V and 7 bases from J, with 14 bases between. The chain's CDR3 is CASSLGGSPGEQYF. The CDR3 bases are TGTGCCAGCAGCTTGGGAGGGTCCCCTGGGGAGCAGTACTTC.